This TCR beta chain was sequenced during a study of CD8+ T cells in alopecia areata. Study-level information: Treated patients were given 5 to 10 mg oral tofacitinib twice daily.

Reverse transcribed after extraction, RNA yielded cDNA as the sequencing template. Measured with immunoSEQ multiplex PCR; TCRdb has only the in-frame clones, and not every one. The repertoire holds 110,000 to 150,000 clones, about 60% seen once, with approximately 6.5% in the top ten. CD4+ and CD8+ T cells were sorted from PBMCs. Germline CDR1 LGHNA, CDR2 YSLEER. V lost 2 bases to trimming and J lost 3 bases; unmatched junction nucleotides: 4. CDR3 length: 15 residues. V gene TRBV4-3 combines with J gene TRBJ2-7, with 10 nucleotides matching TRBD1. The specimen was CD4+ T cells sorted from blood, collected at week 0. This clonotype was obtained from a human donor with alopecia areata. The CDR3 is CASSQRDRGSYEQYF. The CDR3 DNA sequence: TGCGCCAGCAGCCAAAGGGACAGGGGTAGCTACGAGCAGTACTTC.